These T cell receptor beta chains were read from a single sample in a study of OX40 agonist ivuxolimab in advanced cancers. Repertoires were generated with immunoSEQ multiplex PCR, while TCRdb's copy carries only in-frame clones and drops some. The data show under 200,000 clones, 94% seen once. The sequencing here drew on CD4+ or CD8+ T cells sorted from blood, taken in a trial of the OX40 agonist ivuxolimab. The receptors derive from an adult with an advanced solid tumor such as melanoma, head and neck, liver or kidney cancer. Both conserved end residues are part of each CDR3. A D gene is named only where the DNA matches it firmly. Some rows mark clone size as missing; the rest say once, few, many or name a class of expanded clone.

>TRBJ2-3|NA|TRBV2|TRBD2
TGTGCCAGGGCGTTAGCGGGTAGCACAGATACGCAGTATTTT
CARALAGSTDTQYF
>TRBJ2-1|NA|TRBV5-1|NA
TGCGCCAGCAGCTTGGCCGTAGATGAGCAGTTCTTC
CASSLAVDEQFF
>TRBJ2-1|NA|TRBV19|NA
TGTGCCAGTAGTATAGGGGCGGGGGCCGGATACAATGAGCAGTTCTTC
CASSIGAGAGYNEQFF
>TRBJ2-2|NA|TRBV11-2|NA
TGTGCCAGCAGCTCGGGACTTTACACCGGGGAGCTGTTTTTT
CASSSGLYTGELFF
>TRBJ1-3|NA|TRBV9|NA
TGTGCCAGCAGGGGCTCTGGAAACACCATATATTTT
CASRGSGNTIYF
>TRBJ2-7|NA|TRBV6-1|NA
TGTGCCAGCAGTGAATCCCAGGCCTACGAGCAGTACTTC
CASSESQAYEQYF
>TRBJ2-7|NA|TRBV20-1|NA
TGCAGTGCTATGGACTCCTACGAGCAGTACTTC
CSAMDSYEQYF
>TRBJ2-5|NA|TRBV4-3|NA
TGCGCCAGCAGCCAAGATATACTCAAACAAGAGACCCAGTACTTC
CASSQDILKQETQYF
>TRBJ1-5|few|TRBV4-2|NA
TGTGCCAGCAGCCAAGAGTCGGCTCCGGGTCAGCCCCAGCATTTT
CASSQESAPGQPQHF
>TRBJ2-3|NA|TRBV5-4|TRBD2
TGTGCCAGCAGGCGCCTACTAGCGGGAGGGGCAGATACGCAGTATTTT
CASRRLLAGGADTQYF
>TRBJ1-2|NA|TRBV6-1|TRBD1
TGTGCCAGCAGTGGCCGGGACAGGGTTTATGGCAACACCTTC
CASSGRDRVYGNTF
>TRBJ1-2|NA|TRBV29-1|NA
TGCAGCGTTTTTCCAACATTCTATGGCTACACCTTC
CSVFPTFYGYTF
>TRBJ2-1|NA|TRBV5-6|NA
TGTGCCAGCAGCTCCTGGGTCTTGAGCCCCTCCTACAATGAGCAGTTCTTC
CASSSWVLSPSYNEQFF
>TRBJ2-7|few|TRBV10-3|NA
TGTGCCATCAGTGGACTGCTAAGCTCCTACGAGCAGTACTTC
CAISGLLSSYEQYF
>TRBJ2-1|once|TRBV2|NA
TGTGCCAGCAGCAGCCCACCCTCACCCAATGAGCAGTTCTTC
CASSSPPSPNEQFF
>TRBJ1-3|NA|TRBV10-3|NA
TGTGCCATCCGAGGTGACCCAGACTCTGGAAACACCATATATTTT
CAIRGDPDSGNTIYF
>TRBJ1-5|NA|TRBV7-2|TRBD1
TGTGCCAGCAGCTTTGGGGACAGGGGCAGCAATCAGCCCCAGCATTTT
CASSFGDRGSNQPQHF
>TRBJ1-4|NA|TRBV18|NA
TGTGCCAGCTCACCACCGGGAACGGCTGAAAAACTGTTTTTT
CASSPPGTAEKLFF
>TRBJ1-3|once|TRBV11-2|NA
TGTGCCAGCAGCTTCCGAGCGGGCATATATTTT
CASSFRAGIYF
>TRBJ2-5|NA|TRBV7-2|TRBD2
TGTGCCAGCAGCTTTCAGCGGGGGGAGGAGACCCAGTACTTC
CASSFQRGEETQYF
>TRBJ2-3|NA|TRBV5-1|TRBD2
TGCGCCAGCAGCTTGGGACTAGCGGGGACCCCTAGCACAGATACGCAGTATTTT
CASSLGLAGTPSTDTQYF
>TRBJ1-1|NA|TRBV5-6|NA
TGTGCCAGCAGCTTGATTGGAAGGACGGTCTTGAACACTGAAGCTTTCTTT
CASSLIGRTVLNTEAFF
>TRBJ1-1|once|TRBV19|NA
TGTGCCAGTAGTACATCCACGTTGGGGCACACTGAAGCTTTCTTT
CASSTSTLGHTEAFF
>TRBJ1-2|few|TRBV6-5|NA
TGTGCCAGCAGTTACTCCTGGGGAGGAGAAGGCTACACCTTC
CASSYSWGGEGYTF
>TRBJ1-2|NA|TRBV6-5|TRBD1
TGTGCCAGCAACCGACAGGGGGGAAGAGACTATGGCTACACCTTC
CASNRQGGRDYGYTF
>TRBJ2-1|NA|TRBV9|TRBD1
TGTGCCAGCAGCGCACAGGGGAGAGGTAACAATGAGCAGTTCTTC
CASSAQGRGNNEQFF
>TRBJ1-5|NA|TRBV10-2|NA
TGCGCCAGCAGTGGGGGCAGGGTTGGTGGCAATCAGCCCCAGCATTTT
CASSGGRVGGNQPQHF
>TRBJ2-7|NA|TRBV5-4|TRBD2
TGTGCCAGCAGAGGTTCAGCGGGGGGACCCGATGTGACCGACGAGCAGTACTTC
CASRGSAGGPDVTDEQYF
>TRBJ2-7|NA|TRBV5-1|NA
TGCGCCAGCAGCTCTGGTAACGGCTACGAGCAGTACTTC
CASSSGNGYEQYF
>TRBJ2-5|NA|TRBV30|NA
TGTGCCTGGAGCCCCCGCTACGCTCAAGAGACCCAGTACTTC
CAWSPRYAQETQYF
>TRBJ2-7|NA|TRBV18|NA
TGTGCCAGCTCACCACCTAGCGCCACCTACGAGCAGTACTTC
CASSPPSATYEQYF
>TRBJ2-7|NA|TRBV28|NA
TGTGCCAGCAGTCCACCGTGGGCCAGCGGCTCCTACGAGCAGTACTTC
CASSPPWASGSYEQYF
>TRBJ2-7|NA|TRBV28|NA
TGTGCCAGCAGGTGGGGTTCAGCCCCCTCCTACGAGCAGTACTTC
CASRWGSAPSYEQYF
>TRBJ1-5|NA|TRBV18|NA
TGTGCCAGCTCACCAAGGGGCAGGGTATTAACCAATCAGCCCCAGCATTTT
CASSPRGRVLTNQPQHF